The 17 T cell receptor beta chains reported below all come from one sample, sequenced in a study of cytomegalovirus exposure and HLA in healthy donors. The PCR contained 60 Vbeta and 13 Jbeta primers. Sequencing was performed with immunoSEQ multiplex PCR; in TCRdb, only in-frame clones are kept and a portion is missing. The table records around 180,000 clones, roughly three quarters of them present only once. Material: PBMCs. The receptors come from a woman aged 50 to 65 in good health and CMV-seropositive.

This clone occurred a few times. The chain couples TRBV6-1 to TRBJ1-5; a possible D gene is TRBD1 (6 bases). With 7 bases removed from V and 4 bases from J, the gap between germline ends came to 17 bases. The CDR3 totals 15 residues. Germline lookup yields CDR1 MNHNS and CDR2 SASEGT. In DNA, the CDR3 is TGTGCCAGCACACAGGGCCCGCTTGGAAATCAGCCCCAGCATTTT. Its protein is CASTQGPLGNQPQHF.

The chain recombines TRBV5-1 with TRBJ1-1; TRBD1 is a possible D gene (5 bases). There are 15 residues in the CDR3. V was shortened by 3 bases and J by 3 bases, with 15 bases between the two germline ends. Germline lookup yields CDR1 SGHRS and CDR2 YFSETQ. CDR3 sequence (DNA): TGCGCCAGCAGCTCGGTTGCGGGGGTTCACACTGAAGCTTTCTTT. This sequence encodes CASSSVAGVHTEAFF.

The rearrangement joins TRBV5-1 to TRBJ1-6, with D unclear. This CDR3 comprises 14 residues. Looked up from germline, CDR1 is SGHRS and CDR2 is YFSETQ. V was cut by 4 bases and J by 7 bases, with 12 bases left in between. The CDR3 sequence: CASSPSTVNSPLHF. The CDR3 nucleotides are TGCGCCAGCAGCCCCAGTACCGTAAATTCACCCCTCCACTTT.

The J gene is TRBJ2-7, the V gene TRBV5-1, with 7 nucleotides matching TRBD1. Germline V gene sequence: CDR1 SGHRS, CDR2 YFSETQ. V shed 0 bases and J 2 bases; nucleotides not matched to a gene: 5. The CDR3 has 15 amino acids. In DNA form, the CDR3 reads TGCGCCAGCAGCTTGGTTGGGGACAGTGCCTACGAGCAGTACTTC. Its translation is CASSLVGDSAYEQYF.

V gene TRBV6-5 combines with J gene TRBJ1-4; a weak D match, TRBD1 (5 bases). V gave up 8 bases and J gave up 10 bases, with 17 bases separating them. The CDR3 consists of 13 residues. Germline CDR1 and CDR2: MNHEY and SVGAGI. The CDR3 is CASRPGDGGKLFF. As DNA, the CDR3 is TGTGCCAGCCGCCCCGGGGACGGGGGAAAACTGTTTTTT.

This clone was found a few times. The CDR3 nucleotides read TGTGCCAGCAGTAGACGTGGGGGGGTGAACACTGAAGCTTTCTTT. It specifies CASSRRGGVNTEAFF. The chain is built from TRBV11-2 and TRBJ1-1; a weak D match, TRBD1 (5 bases). The V and J ends lost 6 bases and 0 bases respectively, with 14 bases between them. The CDR3 spans 15 residues. Germline assignment: CDR1 SGHAT and CDR2 FQNNGV.

CDR3 region: CASSLYPGQGSNEQYF. In nucleotides, the CDR3 is TGCGCCAGCAGCTTATATCCGGGACAGGGAAGTAACGAGCAGTACTTC. The chain joins TRBV5-1 to TRBJ2-7; 9 bases are shared with TRBD1. CDR1 and CDR2 (germline): SGHRS, YFSETQ. The CDR3 is 16 amino acids. Trimming took 2 bases from V and 5 from J; bases not matched to a gene: 11.

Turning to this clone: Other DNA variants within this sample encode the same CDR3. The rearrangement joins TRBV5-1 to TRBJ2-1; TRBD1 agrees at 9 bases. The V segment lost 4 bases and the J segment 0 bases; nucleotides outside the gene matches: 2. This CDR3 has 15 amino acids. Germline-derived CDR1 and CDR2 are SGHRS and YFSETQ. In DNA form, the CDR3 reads TGCGCCAGCAGCCCGACAGGGGGCTCCTACAATGAGCAGTTCTTC. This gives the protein CASSPTGGSYNEQFF.

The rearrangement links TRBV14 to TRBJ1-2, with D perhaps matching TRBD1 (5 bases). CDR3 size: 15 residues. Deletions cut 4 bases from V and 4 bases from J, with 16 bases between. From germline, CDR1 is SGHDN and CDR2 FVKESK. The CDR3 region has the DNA TGTGCCAGCAGCCGGTCAGGGAAGGTTTTCTATGGCTACACCTTC. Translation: CASSRSGKVFYGYTF.

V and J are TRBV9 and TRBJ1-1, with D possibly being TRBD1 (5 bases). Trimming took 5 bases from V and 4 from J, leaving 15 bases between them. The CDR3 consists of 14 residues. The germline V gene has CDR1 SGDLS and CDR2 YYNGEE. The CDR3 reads CASSPQGGITEAFF. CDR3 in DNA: TGTGCCAGCAGTCCGCAGGGAGGGATCACTGAAGCTTTCTTT.

The CDR3 spells CASSESGRGPQSEQFF. DNA of the CDR3: TGTGCCAGCAGTGAATCGGGCAGGGGGCCACAAAGTGAGCAGTTCTTC. This rearrangement joins TRBV25-1 to TRBJ2-1; TRBD1 aligns across 8 bases. The CDR3 runs 16 residues. The V segment lost 1 base and the J segment 9 bases; nucleotides outside the gene matches: 11. Germline CDR1 and CDR2: MGHDK and SYGVNS.

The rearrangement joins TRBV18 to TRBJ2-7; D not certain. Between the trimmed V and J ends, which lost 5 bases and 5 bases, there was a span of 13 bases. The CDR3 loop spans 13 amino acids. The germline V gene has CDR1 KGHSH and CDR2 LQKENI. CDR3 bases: TGTGCCAGCTCATCGGTCGCGGTCCACGAGCAGTACTTC. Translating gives CASSSVAVHEQYF.

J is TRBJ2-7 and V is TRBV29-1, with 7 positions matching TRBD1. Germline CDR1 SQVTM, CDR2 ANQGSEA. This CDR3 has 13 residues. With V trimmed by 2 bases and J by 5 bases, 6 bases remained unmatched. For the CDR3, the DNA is TGCAGCGTTGAAACAGGGGAATCGAACGAGCAGTACTTC. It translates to CSVETGESNEQYF.

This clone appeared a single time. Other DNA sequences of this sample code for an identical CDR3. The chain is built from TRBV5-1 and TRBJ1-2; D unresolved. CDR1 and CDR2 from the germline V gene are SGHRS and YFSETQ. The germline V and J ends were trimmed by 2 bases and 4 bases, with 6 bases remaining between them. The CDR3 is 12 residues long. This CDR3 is CASSLAGYGYTF. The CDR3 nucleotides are TGCGCCAGCAGCTTAGCCGGCTATGGCTACACCTTC.

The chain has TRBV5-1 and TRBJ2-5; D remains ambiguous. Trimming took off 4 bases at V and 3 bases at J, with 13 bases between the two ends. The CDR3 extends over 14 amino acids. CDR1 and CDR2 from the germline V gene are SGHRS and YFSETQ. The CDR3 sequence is CASSRFGTEETQYF. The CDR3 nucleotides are TGCGCCAGCAGCCGTTTTGGCACCGAAGAGACCCAGTACTTC.

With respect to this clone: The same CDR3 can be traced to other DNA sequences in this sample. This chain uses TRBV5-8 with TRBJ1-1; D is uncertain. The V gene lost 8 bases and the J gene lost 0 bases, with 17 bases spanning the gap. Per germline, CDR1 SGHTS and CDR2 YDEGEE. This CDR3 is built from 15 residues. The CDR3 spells CASYLSRHMNTEAFF. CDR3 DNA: TGTGCCAGTTATCTCTCCAGACACATGAACACTGAAGCTTTCTTT. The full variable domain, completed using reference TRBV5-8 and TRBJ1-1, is EAGVTQSPTHLIKTRGQQATLRCSPISGHTSVYWYQQALGLGLQFLLWYDEGEERNRGNFPPRFSGRQFPNYSSELNVNALELEDSALYLCASYLSRHMNTEAFFGQGTRLTVV.

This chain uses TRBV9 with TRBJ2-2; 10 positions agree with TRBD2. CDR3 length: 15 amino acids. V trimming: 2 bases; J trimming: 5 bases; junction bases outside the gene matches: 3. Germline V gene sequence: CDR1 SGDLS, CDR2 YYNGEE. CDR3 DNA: TGTGCCAGCAGCGTCGGACTAGCGGTGACCGGGGAGCTGTTTTTT. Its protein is CASSVGLAVTGELFF. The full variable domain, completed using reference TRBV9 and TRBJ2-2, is DSGVTQTPKHLITATGQRVTLRCSPRSGDLSVYWYQQSLDQGLQFLIQYYNGEERAKGNILERFSAQQFPDLHSELNLSSLELGDSALYFCASSVGLAVTGELFFGEGSRLTVL.